The 12 T cell receptor beta chains in this list originate from one sample, sequenced in a study of post-analysis software for immune sequencing data. Researchers reported that TCR beta cDNA libraries carried unique molecular identifiers. One entry per CDR3 protein, called by TCRdb with MiXCR from the PCR reads. The sample carries around 160,000 distinct CDR3 sequences, around 36% recorded once. Sample: blood, taken after autologous hematopoietic stem cell transplantation. The receptors derive from a girl between 5 and 17 years old with multiple sclerosis.

Of note for this clonotype: A read error may be the cause here, since a much bigger clone is one base away. The chain couples TRBV6-2 or TRBV6-3 to TRBJ2-7; 9 bases map to TRBD2. The CDR3 runs 16 residues. The V gene end was trimmed by 2 bases and the J gene end by 3 bases; junction bases not matched to a gene: 8. Looked up from germline, CDR1 is MNHEY and CDR2 is SVGEGT. CDR3 sequence: CASSYGASGNSYEQYF. The CDR3 DNA reads TGTGCCAGCAGTTACGGGGCTAGCGGGAATAGCTACGAGCAGTACTTC.

The gene calls are TRBV9 and TRBJ2-1; perhaps D is TRBD1 or TRBD2 (5 bases each). V was shortened by 7 bases and J by 0 bases, with 14 bases between the two germline ends. Germline CDR1 and CDR2: SGDLS and YYNGEE. The CDR3 is made up of 15 amino acids. CDR3 nucleotides: TGTGCCAGCGCGGAAGGGACCGACTCCTACAATGAGCAGTTCTTC. This translates into CASAEGTDSYNEQFF.

This clonotype occurred many times. This rearrangement joins TRBV4-2 to TRBJ2-7; 9 nucleotides line up with TRBD2. The trim removed 4 bases at V and 7 bases at J, leaving 5 bases unmatched. The CDR3 extends over 13 amino acids. Germline CDR1 reads LGHNA; CDR2 reads YNFKEQ. In DNA form, the CDR3 reads TGTGCCAGCAGCCCCCGACTAGCGGAAGAGCAGTACTTC. Encoded protein: CASSPRLAEEQYF.

This clonotype occurred a few times. The J gene is TRBJ2-7, the V gene TRBV7-2; 9 nucleotides align to TRBD2. This CDR3 contains 17 residues. Germline V CDR1 and CDR2: SGHTA, FQGNSA. The J segment lost 7 bases and the V segment lost 3 bases, leaving 16 bases of the junction unmatched. For the CDR3, the DNA is TGTGCCAGCAGCTTTGGAACGTTGCGGCGGGAGGGCCTGGAGCAGTACTTC. Translation: CASSFGTLRREGLEQYF.

J is TRBJ2-5 and V is TRBV7-9; D is uncertain. The J call may be in error: the DNA end matches TRBJ2-7 better. CDR3 length: 13 residues. Germline-derived CDR1 and CDR2 are SEHNR and FQNEAQ (reference sequence). This chain's CDR3 is CAGAATVYYEQYF. CDR3 bases: TGTGCCGGCGCAGCAACCGTATACTACGAGCAGTACTTC.

This chain joins TRBV20-1 and TRBJ2-7, with D tentatively TRBD2 (6 bases). Trimming left V 6 bases short and J 3 bases short, with 18 bases between. The CDR3 has 14 residues. Germline assignment: CDR1 DFQATT and CDR2 SNEGSKA (reference sequence). CDR3 loop: CSAREASRRYEQYF. The CDR3 bases are TGCAGTGCCAGGGAGGCTAGCCGCCGCTACGAGCAGTACTTC.

The chain carries TRBV21-1 and TRBJ2-7; TRBD1, the table's D call, lacks a check against the DNA. TRBV21-1 is a pseudogene segment. The CDR3 has 17 residues. DNA for the CDR3: TGTGCCAGCAGCAAACCGCCTAAGGACAGGGGTGACTACGAGCAGTACTTC. It specifies CASSKPPKDRGDYEQYF.

Concerning this clonotype: At one of its ends the junction is not consistent with the germline gene, which may arise from a read error. V gene TRBV4-2 combines with J gene TRBJ2-5, with 7 bases lining up with TRBD1. The CDR3 runs to 15 residues. CDR1 and CDR2 (germline): LGHNA, YNFKEQ. Here the CDR3 DNA reads TGTGCCAGCAGTCAAGAAAGGGGGCGACAAGAGACCCAGTACTTC. It is translated as CASSQERGRQETQYF.

The rearrangement joins TRBV7-8 to TRBJ2-5; weak D call: TRBD2 (5 bases). Trimming removed 5 bases from V and 4 bases from J, with 11 bases in between. The CDR3 loop spans 13 amino acids. Germline values: CDR1 SGHVS, CDR2 FQNEAQ. The CDR3 loop is CASSPRGRETQYF. The DNA for the CDR3 is TGTGCCAGCAGCCCCCGGGGTAGAGAGACCCAGTACTTC.

The count of this clonotype is one. This chain connects TRBV6-5 to TRBJ1-1; TRBD1 matches 9 bases. V gave up 7 bases and J gave up 5 bases; unmatched junction bases: 11. Germline CDR1 is MNHEY and CDR2 is SVGAGI. The CDR3 has 15 amino acids. The CDR3 protein is CASTSSTGGRTEAFF. DNA of the CDR3: TGTGCCAGCACCTCATCGACAGGGGGTCGGACTGAAGCTTTCTTT.

This CDR3 reads CSARSGGNTGELFF. The CDR3 DNA follows: TGCAGTGCTAGATCAGGGGGGAACACCGGGGAGCTGTTTTTT. The genes are TRBV20-1 and TRBJ2-2; 7 positions match TRBD1. The CDR3 covers 14 residues. J gave up 1 base and V 2 bases, and 1 base lay outside the gene matches. Germline CDR1 DFQATT, CDR2 SNEGSKA (reference sequence).

DNA of the CDR3: TGTGCCAGCAGTTTACAGGGGGCGTGGAATCAGCCCCAGCATTTT. As protein: CASSLQGAWNQPQHF. The V gene is TRBV28, the J gene TRBJ1-5; 8 bases line up with TRBD1. CDR1 is MDHEN and CDR2 is SYDVKM in the germline V gene. This CDR3 is 15 amino acids long. The V and J ends lost 2 bases and 4 bases, in that order; junction bases with no gene match: 4. Based on the CDR3 plus reference TRBV28 and TRBJ1-5, the full variable domain is DVKVTQSSRYLVKRTGEKVFLECVQDMDHENMFWYRQDPGLGLRLIYFSYDVKMKEKGDIPEGYSVSREKKERFSLILESASTNQTSMYLCASSLQGAWNQPQHFGDGTRLSIL.